The subject of this entry is one T cell receptor beta chain. The antigen is undetermined. J lost 4 bases, V lost 0 bases, and 6 bases had no gene match. From germline, CDR1 is LNHNV and CDR2 YYDKDF (reference sequence). The CDR3 covers 16 residues. The naive gate required viable CD3+CD4+ or CD3+CD8+ cells with CCR7+CD45RA+CD45RO-CD95-CD27+CD28+ phenotype. This related bone marrow graft donor gave peripheral blood on the day of marrow donation. These data belong to a study of T cells after posttransplantation cyclophosphamide. Study outcomes and limitations: TRB clonality was highly associated with recipient CMV seropositivity and reactivation. Blood and skin or GI T cell repertoires showed limited TRB overlap.

The table came from immunoSEQ multiplex PCR; TCRdb's copy has only in-frame clones and leaves some out. The table records under 20,000 clones, around 94% of them present only once. The V and J genes are TRBV15 and TRBJ2-1, with 7 nucleotides matching TRBD2. Sequenced: naive CD4+ T cells sorted from blood. The receptor was derived from a woman aged 45-65 years in good health and a related stem cell transplant donor. The CDR3 protein is CATSREGGWGYNEQFF. The DNA for the CDR3 is TGTGCCACCAGCAGAGAGGGGGGGTGGGGGTACAATGAGCAGTTCTTC.